This T cell receptor beta chain originates from a study of blood T cell repertoires in COVID-19. Overall study: Sites across the United States, Italy and Spain contributed samples from acute and convalescent COVID-19. Sources were T cells, B-cell-depleted T cells, or PBMCs; the material itself was cDNA or gDNA.

This CDR3 has 15 amino acids. Germline CDR1 SGHRS, CDR2 YFSETQ. The V segment lost 4 bases and the J segment 2 bases; nucleotides outside the gene matches: 7. How the authors handled the data: Estimation of nucleated cell counts relied on the amplification of reference gene primers. Profiled with immunoSEQ multiplex PCR; TCRdb holds only in-frame clones, not every one. D and trimming come from the DNA, and the V and J calls and clone size come from that table. Among around 100,000 clones listed, around nine tenths were seen once. The chain has TRBV5-1 and TRBJ2-7; TRBD1 aligns across 9 bases. The specimen sequenced was peripheral blood. The TCR sequence derives from a human donor in a cohort sampled during active COVID-19. Written as DNA, the CDR3 is TGCGCCAGCAGCCCTGATGGACAGGGGACCTACGAGCAGTACTTC. It codes for CASSPDGQGTYEQYF.